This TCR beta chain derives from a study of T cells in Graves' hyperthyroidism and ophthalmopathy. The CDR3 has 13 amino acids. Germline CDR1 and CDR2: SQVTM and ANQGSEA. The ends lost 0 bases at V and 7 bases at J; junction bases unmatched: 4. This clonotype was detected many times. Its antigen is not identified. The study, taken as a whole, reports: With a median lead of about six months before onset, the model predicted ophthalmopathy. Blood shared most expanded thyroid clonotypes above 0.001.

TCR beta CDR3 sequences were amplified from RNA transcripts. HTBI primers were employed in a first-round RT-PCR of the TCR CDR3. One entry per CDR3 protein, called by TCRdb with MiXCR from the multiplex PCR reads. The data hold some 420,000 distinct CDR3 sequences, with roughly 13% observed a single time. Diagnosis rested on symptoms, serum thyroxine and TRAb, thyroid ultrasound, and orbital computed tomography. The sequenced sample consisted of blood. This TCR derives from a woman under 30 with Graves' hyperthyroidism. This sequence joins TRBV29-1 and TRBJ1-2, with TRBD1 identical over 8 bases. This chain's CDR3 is CSVEDRGLIGYTF. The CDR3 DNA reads TGCAGCGTTGAAGACAGGGGGCTGATTGGCTACACCTTC. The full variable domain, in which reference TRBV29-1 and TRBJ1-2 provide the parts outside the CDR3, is SAVISQKPSRDICQRGTSLTIQCQVDSQVTMMFWYRQQPGQSLTLIATANQGSEATYESGFVIDKFPISRPNLTFSTLTVSNMSPEDSSIYLCSVEDRGLIGYTFGSGTRLTVV.